What follows is one T cell receptor beta chain and its context. This sample was taken from a study of blood T cell repertoires in COVID-19. Study details: The analysed material was cDNA or gDNA that came from T cells, B-cell-depleted T cells, or PBMCs.

The CDR3 is 16 amino acids. V was clipped by 2 bases and J by 6 bases; unmatched bases: 8. Germline CDR1 and CDR2: SEHNR and FQNEAQ (reference sequence). Original methodology: Counts of nucleated cells, estimated from reference gene primer amplification, were obtained. Data came from immunoSEQ multiplex PCR; TCRdb stores just in-frame clones and leaves some out. For V, J and clone size, that table is used; D and trimming come from the DNA. The data show about 100,000 clones, with 85% seen just once and more than 10% held by the top ten. Sequenced material: peripheral blood. The J gene is TRBJ2-2, the V gene TRBV7-9; TRBD1 aligns across 8 bases. This TCR derives from a human donor in a cohort sampled during active COVID-19. The CDR3 DNA sequence: TGTGCCAGCAGCTTATCGGGACAGGTTTCGGCCGGGGAGCTGTTTTTT. This translates into CASSLSGQVSAGELFF. The full variable domain, with the rest looked up from reference TRBV7-9 and TRBJ2-2, is DTGVSQNPRHKITKRGQNVTFRCDPISEHNRLYWYRQTLGQGPEFLTYFQNEAQLEKSRLLSDRFSAERPKGSFSTLEIQRTEQGDSAMYLCASSLSGQVSAGELFFGEGSRLTVL.